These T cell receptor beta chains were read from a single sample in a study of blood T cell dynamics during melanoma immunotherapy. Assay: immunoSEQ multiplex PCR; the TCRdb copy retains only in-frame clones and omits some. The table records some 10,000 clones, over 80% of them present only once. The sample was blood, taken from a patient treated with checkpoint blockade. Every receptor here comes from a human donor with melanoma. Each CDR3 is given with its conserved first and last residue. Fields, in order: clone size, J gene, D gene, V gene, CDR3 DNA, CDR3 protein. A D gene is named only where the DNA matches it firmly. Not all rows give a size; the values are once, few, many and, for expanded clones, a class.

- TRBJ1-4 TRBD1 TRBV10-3 TGTGCCATCTCCCCAGGGGGCCCTCAAGGGACTAATGAAAAACTGTTTTTT CAISPGGPQGTNEKLFF
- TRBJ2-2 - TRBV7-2 TGTGCCAGCAGCTTACGGTCTTCAGGGGCCCGGACCGGGGAGCTGTTTTTT CASSLRSSGARTGELFF
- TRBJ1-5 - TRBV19 TGTGCCAGTAGTATCCCACAGAATAGCAATCAGCCCCAGCATTTT CASSIPQNSNQPQHF
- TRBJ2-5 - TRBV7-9 TGTGCCAGCAGCTTTTTATCAAACACCAGGGAGACCCAGTACTTC CASSFLSNTRETQYF
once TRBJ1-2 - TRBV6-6 TGTGCCAGCAGTTACGACCGGGGGAGGGATGGCTACACCTTC CASSYDRGRDGYTF
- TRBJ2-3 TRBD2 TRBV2 TGTGCCAGCAGTGAAGGGGCTAGCGGGGGTATCACAGATACGCAGTATTTT CASSEGASGGITDTQYF
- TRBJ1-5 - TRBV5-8 TGTGCCAGCAGCTTGGAGGTACAGCCCCAGCATTTT CASSLEVQPQHF
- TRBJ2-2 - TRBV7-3 TGTGCCAGCAGCTTAGAGTCGGGTCGGTCCGGGGAGCTGTTTTTT CASSLESGRSGELFF
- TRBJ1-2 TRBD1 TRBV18 TGTGCCAGCTCTCCGGGACAGGGCGGCTACACCTTC CASSPGQGGYTF
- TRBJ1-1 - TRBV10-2 TGCGCCAGCAGTGAGCGAAACACTGAAGCTTTCTTT CASSERNTEAFF
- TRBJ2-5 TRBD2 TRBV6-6 TGTGCCAGCAGTCACCGTAGCGGGGGGGCAGAGACCCAGTACTTC CASSHRSGGAETQYF
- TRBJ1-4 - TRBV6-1 TGTGCCAGCAGTGAAGTTTTGGCCGGGGGGAATGAAAAACTGTTTTTT CASSEVLAGGNEKLFF
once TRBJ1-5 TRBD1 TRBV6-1 TGTGCCAGCACTGACAGGGGTAACAATCAGCCCCAGCATTTT CASTDRGNNQPQHF
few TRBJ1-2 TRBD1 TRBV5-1 TGCGCCAGCAGCTTGAGTGAGGTGGACAGGGAAAACTATGGCTACACCTTC CASSLSEVDRENYGYTF
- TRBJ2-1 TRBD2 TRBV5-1 TGCGCCAGCAGCGGGGACTACAACTACAATGAGCAGTTCTTC CASSGDYNYNEQFF
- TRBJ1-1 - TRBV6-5 TGTGCCAGCAGCCGCCAATTCGAGAACACTGAAGCTTTCTTT CASSRQFENTEAFF
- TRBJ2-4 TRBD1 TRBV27 TGTGCCAGCAGTCCCGGGACAGGGGGTTTCCAAAACATTCAGTACTTC CASSPGTGGFQNIQYF
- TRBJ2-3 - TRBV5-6 TGTGCCAGCAGCTTGGCTGCAGATACGCAGTATTTT CASSLAADTQYF
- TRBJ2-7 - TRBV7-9 TGTGCCAGCAGCTTAGAGGGATTTGGGGACGAGCAGTACTTC CASSLEGFGDEQYF
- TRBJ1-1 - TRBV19 TGTGCCAGTAGTATGGGATTCGGGGGACCAATGAACACTGAAGCTTTCTTT CASSMGFGGPMNTEAFF
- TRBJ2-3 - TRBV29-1 TGCAGCGTTGTTTCGATGGGCGGGGACCATAGAACAGATACGCAGTATTTT CSVVSMGGDHRTDTQYF
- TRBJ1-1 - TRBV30 TGTGCCTGCCAATGGGAGGGGCAAAGTGAAACTGAAGCTTTCTTT CACQWEGQSETEAFF
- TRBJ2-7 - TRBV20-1 TGCAGTGCCCAACTAATCCACGAGCAGTACTTC CSAQLIHEQYF
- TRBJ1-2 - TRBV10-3 TGTGCCATCAGTGAGGACATACCAAACTATGGCTACACCTTC CAISEDIPNYGYTF
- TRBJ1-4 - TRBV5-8 TGTGCCAGCAGCTACGGACCCACCGGGAAACTGTTTTTT CASSYGPTGKLFF
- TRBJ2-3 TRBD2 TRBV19 TGTGCCAGTAGTAAGCTAGCGGGGGCCGCAGATACGCAGTATTTT CASSKLAGAADTQYF
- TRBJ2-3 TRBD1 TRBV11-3 TGTGCCAGCAGCCCGGGACAGGGGGACGGAGATACGCAGTATTTT CASSPGQGDGDTQYF
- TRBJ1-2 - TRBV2 TGTGCCAGCAGTACGGTCAGCAACTATGGCTACACCTTC CASSTVSNYGYTF
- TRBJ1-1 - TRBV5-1 TGCGCCAGCAGCCCTTACCGGGACACGAACACTGAAGCTTTCTTT CASSPYRDTNTEAFF
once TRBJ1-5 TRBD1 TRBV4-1 TGCGCCAGCAGCCCCGACAGGGGGCGTCAGCCCCAGCATTTT CASSPDRGRQPQHF
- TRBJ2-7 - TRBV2 TGTGCCAGCAGTGACAGCTCCTACGAGCAGTACTTC CASSDSSYEQYF
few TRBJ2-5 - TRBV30 TGTGCCTGGAGCCGGGGAGCCTCCCAAGAGACCCAGTACTTC CAWSRGASQETQYF
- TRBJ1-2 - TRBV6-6 TGTGCCAGCAGTGCGGGTAGGACAGTAGCTAACTATGGCTACACCTTC CASSAGRTVANYGYTF